This TCR beta chain was captured in a study of blood T cell repertoires in COVID-19 (dated by TCRdb to the early 2020s). In the study overall: The collaborator samples originated in the United States, Italy and Spain and spanned the acute and convalescent phases of COVID-19. Where HLA class I and class II types were available, the types were taken from metadata supplied by the sample provider, not from assay-based typing. The repertoires were released in a freely available public database meant as a resource for research on the immune response to SARS-CoV-2. The samples were drawn from the first 160 participants of the ongoing ImmuneRACE study and from more than 1,000 subjects provided by 6 global collaborators. Sample metadata almost always included a de-identified subject ID, COVID-19 status, age in years and sex. The material from the prospective study consisted of cDNA or gDNA derived from T cells, B-cell-depleted T cells, or PBMCs. Deeply sampled blood TCRbeta repertoires from subjects exposed to, actively infected with, or recovered from COVID-19 were included in the dataset.

Turning to this clone: Its antigen is still unknown. No base-level quality is on record; no much larger clone is a single base apart.

Samples from volunteer blood donors who had recovered from COVID-19 were contributed by a second Seattle source. Each collaborating institution followed its own protocols to collect whole blood in K2EDTA tubes. For TCRbeta analysis, collaborators shipped samples as frozen whole blood, isolated PBMCs, or DNA extracted from either of those sample types. What the work shows at the level of the full study, not this receptor alone: The quantity of clinical and demographic metadata differed by source and by participant and was supplied without curation.

Taken from the germline V gene, the CDR1 and CDR2 loops are MDHEN and SYDVKM. V and J are truncated by 6 bases and 7 bases respectively, leaving an intervening sequence of 18 bases. From its cysteine to its phenylalanine, the CDR3 spans 14 amino acids. The DNA shown is the 42-base CDR3, in frame from base 1. TCRbeta CDR3 regions were amplified from genomic DNA by means of the immunoSEQ Assay, a bias-controlled multiplex PCR. The authors' analysis ran thus. The number of nucleated cells in each sample was estimated by amplification of reference gene primers within the assay. To quantify the absolute abundance of each unique TCRbeta CDR3 rearrangement, sequence reads were collapsed and filtered. Productive Simpson clonality was computed per sample as the square root of Simpson's diversity index over productive rearrangements. Sourced from immuneACCESS, this table was stored by TCRdb with only in-frame sequences that have V and J called. A share of the clones is absent; for the studies checked, an unresolved V gene accounts for under half, and the remainder has no known explanation. Clonal size and the V and J genes are those of that table, whereas D and trimming came from the DNA. For this sample there are 230,000 or so clones; roughly 84% appear just once. Clones ranked in the top ten supply about 1.5% of the sample.

The chain is made from TRBV28 and TRBJ1-2; 5 matching bases give a weak D call of TRBD1. The sample was peripheral blood. The sequence was collected from a woman between 35 and 50 years old who had recovered from COVID-19. The CDR3 in this case is CASRETDSIFGYTF. The bases are TGTGCCAGCAGAGAAACCGACAGTATCTTTGGCTACACCTTC.